The rows below give T cell receptor beta chains drawn from one sample of a study of blood T cells in healthy people across ages. MiXCR, run by TCRdb on the 5' RACE reads, gives a single entry per CDR3 protein. The profile covers some 930,000 distinct CDR3 sequences, with roughly 29% appearing a single time and about a tenth taken by the ten largest. These data also formed part of another study, on T cells of mothers and their children.

Input material: blood. The receptors stem from a woman aged 40 to 50 in good health. The CDR3 runs from the conserved cysteine through the conserved F or W. The order of the fields is J gene, V gene, D gene, clone size, CDR3 DNA, CDR3 protein. D genes are given only for firm matches. The size of a clone is reported for some rows only, either as once, few or many, or as a class for expanded clones.

>TRBJ1-4|TRBV11-2|-|-
TGTGCCAGCAGCTTAGTGGGGATTAATGAAAAACTGTTTTTT
CASSLVGINEKLFF
>TRBJ2-1|TRBV5-1|-|-
TGCGCCAGCAGCTTGGTTGACGTCGCCTACAATGAGCAGTTCTTC
CASSLVDVAYNEQFF
>TRBJ2-3|TRBV24-1|TRBD2|few
TGTGCCACCAGTGATCCCGGGACTACCAAACCTAGCACAGATACGCAGTATTTT
CATSDPGTTKPSTDTQYF
>TRBJ2-5|TRBV7-2|-|many
TGTGCCAGCAGCTTAGATCCCACCGGGGAGACCCAGTACTTC
CASSLDPTGETQYF
>TRBJ1-1|TRBV12-3/TRBV12-4|TRBD1|-
TGTGCCAGCAGCAGACAGGGGGCTTTGGGAACTGAAGCTTTCTTT
CASSRQGALGTEAFF
>TRBJ2-7|TRBV18|-|-
TGTGCCAGCTCACCAATTGAAAGCTACGAGCAGTACTTC
CASSPIESYEQYF
>TRBJ1-1|TRBV12-3/TRBV12-4|-|-
TGTGCCAGCAGCCGTGTCCCGGGCACTGAAGCTTTCTTT
CASSRVPGTEAFF
>TRBJ1-1|TRBV9|TRBD1|-
TGTGCCAGCAGCACCGGACAGGCGGATTTGAACACTGAAGCTTTCTTT
CASSTGQADLNTEAFF
>TRBJ1-2|TRBV11-2|-|many
TGTGCCAGCAGCCCATCGTCAGGATATGGCTACACCTTC
CASSPSSGYGYTF
>TRBJ1-2|TRBV6-5|-|few
TGTGCCAGCAGGAGGCTCCGGGGGCTGGCCTATGGCTACACCTTC
CASRRLRGLAYGYTF
>TRBJ2-1|TRBV5-1|-|-
TGCGCCAGCAGCTTGGTTAGCGACGGATACAATGAGCAGTTCTTC
CASSLVSDGYNEQFF
>TRBJ1-1|TRBV3-1|-|-
TGTGCCAGCAGCCAACCCGGAGCGTGGGCTTTCTTT
CASSQPGAWAFF
>TRBJ2-6|TRBV25-1|-|few
TGTGCCAGCAGCACAGGTCTTACTGGGGCCAACGTCCTGACTTTC
CASSTGLTGANVLTF
>TRBJ1-2|TRBV5-1|-|-
TGCGCCAGCAGGGAAAGTCCCACCCTTAACTATGGCTACACCTTC
CASRESPTLNYGYTF
>TRBJ2-7|TRBV28|TRBD1|-
TGTGCCAGCAGTTCCAGGGGACAGAAGAACGAGCAGTACTTC
CASSSRGQKNEQYF
>TRBJ2-7|TRBV27|-|few
TGTGCCAGCGGGCGGGGTTCCTACAATGAGCAGTACTTC
CASGRGSYNEQYF
>TRBJ2-3|TRBV13|-|few
TGTGCCAGCAACAAGAAAGCTACCACAGATACGCAGTATTTT
CASNKKATTDTQYF
>TRBJ2-5|TRBV7-6|TRBD1|many
TGTGCCAGCAGCTGGGTCGCTACAGGGGTGGGGGAGACCCAGTACTTC
CASSWVATGVGETQYF
>TRBJ2-5|TRBV19|TRBD2|few
TGTGCCAGTAGTTCGAGTAGCGGGGGGGCTTGGGAGACCCAGTACTTC
CASSSSSGGAWETQYF
>TRBJ2-5|TRBV27|TRBD2|many
TGTGCCAGCAGTTCCCGGACTAGCTCGGAAGAGACCCAGTACTTC
CASSSRTSSEETQYF
>TRBJ2-1|TRBV19|-|once
TGTGCCACCTTAAAGTTCGGGGCATTGGGCAATGAGCAGTTCTTC
CATLKFGALGNEQFF
>TRBJ1-2|TRBV27|TRBD1|-
TGTGCCAGCAAAGACAGGGGCGCCGTCCTTAACTATGACTACACCTTC
CASKDRGAVLNYDYTF
>TRBJ2-6|TRBV4-3|-|-
TGCGCCAGCAGCCAAAGTGGGGGGCAATCTGGGGCCAACGTCCTGACTTTC
CASSQSGGQSGANVLTF
>TRBJ2-1|TRBV18|-|-
TGTGCCAGTTCGACCGGGACACGCGATGAGCAGTTCTTC
CASSTGTRDEQFF
>TRBJ1-2|TRBV27|TRBD1|many
TGTGCCAGCAGTTTATACGGGACAGGGGCCTGGAGTGCGAATGGCTACACCTTC
CASSLYGTGAWSANGYTF
>TRBJ1-2|TRBV6-1|-|-
TGTGCCAGCAGTGCCGACCATAACTATGGCTACACCTTC
CASSADHNYGYTF
>TRBJ2-3|TRBV28|TRBD2|-
TGTGCCAGCAGCCAAGGGACTAGTAATGTAGATACGCAGTATTTT
CASSQGTSNVDTQYF
>TRBJ2-6|TRBV9|TRBD2|-
TGTGCCAGCAGCTTCCGGACTAGCGGGGCCTCTGGGGCCAACGTCCTGACTTTC
CASSFRTSGASGANVLTF
>TRBJ1-1|TRBV20-1|TRBD1|few
TGCAGTGCTAGAGAACCGACAGGGGCCCAGAACACTGAAGCTTTCTTT
CSAREPTGAQNTEAFF
>TRBJ2-1|TRBV20-1|TRBD1|-
TGCAGTGCTGCCCCGGGACAGAGTCTCGATGAGCAGTTCTTC
CSAAPGQSLDEQFF
>TRBJ2-7|TRBV7-6|TRBD2|few
TGTGCCAGCAGCCAGGACGGGACTAGCGCGGACGAGCAGTACTTC
CASSQDGTSADEQYF
>TRBJ2-3|TRBV7-9|-|once
TGTGCCAGCAACCTGAACGCGACTAGCACAGATACGCAGTATTTT
CASNLNATSTDTQYF
>TRBJ2-2|TRBV6-2/TRBV6-3|-|-
TGTGCCAGCAGTTACTCGATTCTCGGGGAGCTGTTTTTT
CASSYSILGELFF
>TRBJ1-2|TRBV30|-|few
TGTGCCTGGAGTGATGGGGGGTATGGCTACACCTTC
CAWSDGGYGYTF
>TRBJ2-7|TRBV27|-|-
TGTGCCAGTAGTTTAGGGACCCTAAGCGAGCAGTACTTC
CASSLGTLSEQYF
>TRBJ1-5|TRBV18|TRBD1|-
TGTGCCAGCTCAGTACAGGGGGCGAATAGCAATCAGCCCCAGCATTTT
CASSVQGANSNQPQHF
>TRBJ1-1|TRBV12-3/TRBV12-4|-|-
TGTGCCAGCCCTCGTAGCGGAGGGGCTCCGAACACTGAAGCTTTCTTT
CASPRSGGAPNTEAFF
>TRBJ1-6|TRBV20-1|-|few
TGCAGTGTAGGCGGAGAGTCGCCTGGAAATTCACCCCTCCACTTT
CSVGGESPGNSPLHF